This passage covers 12 T cell receptor beta chains from one sample sequenced in a study of cytomegalovirus exposure and HLA in healthy donors. PCR amplification relied on 60 Vbeta primers (plus 13 Jbeta primers). The table came from immunoSEQ multiplex PCR; TCRdb's copy has only in-frame clones and leaves some out. The data hold around 150,000 clones, with roughly 85% observed a single time. Specimen: PBMCs. The receptors here all came from a woman aged 25 to 39 in good health and CMV-seronegative.

V gene TRBV5-1 combines with J gene TRBJ2-1; 9 bases line up with TRBD2. From germline, CDR1 is SGHRS and CDR2 YFSETQ. V lost 4 bases and J lost 2; bases outside the gene matches: 4. The CDR3 sequence is 15 residues long. CDR3 sequence (DNA): TGCGCCAGCAGCGGCGGGGGGGGAACCTACAATGAGCAGTTCTTC. It translates to CASSGGGGTYNEQFF.

In this sample, this clone turned up a few times. This chain links TRBV4-3 with TRBJ1-2; the match to TRBD1 covers 11 bases. The germline V gene encodes CDR1 LGHNA and CDR2 YSLEER. The CDR3 sequence is 15 residues long. The junction had 4 bases not matched to a gene; V was cut back by 4 bases and J by 3 bases. The CDR3, as DNA: TGCGCCAGCAGCCCGGGACAGGGGGTTGACTATGGCTACACCTTC. Protein product: CASSPGQGVDYGYTF.

The chain combines TRBV7-2 with TRBJ1-2, with D possibly being TRBD1 (6 bases). This CDR3 region has 15 residues. Germline V gene lookup returns CDR1 SGHTA and CDR2 FQGNSA. V dropped 8 bases and J dropped 4 bases, with 20 bases sitting between them. Here the CDR3 DNA reads TGTGCCAGCCTGAGCCGGACAGATCTCTTCTATGGCTACACCTTC. Protein: CASLSRTDLFYGYTF.

The chain joins TRBV19 to TRBJ1-6; TRBD1 matches 8 bases. The CDR3 totals 17 residues. The J segment lost 10 bases and the V segment lost 7 bases, leaving 18 bases of the junction unmatched. CDR1 is LNHDA, CDR2 SQIVND, per germline (reference sequence). The chain's CDR3 is CASKSQEGQGPLSPLHF. CDR3 DNA: TGTGCCAGTAAGTCCCAGGAAGGACAGGGCCCCCTCTCACCCCTCCACTTT. Full variable domain (outside the CDR3, taken from reference TRBV19 and TRBJ1-6): DGGITQSPKYLFRKEGQNVTLSCEQNLNHDAMYWYRQDPGQGLRLIYYSQIVNDFQKGDIAEGYSVSREKKESFPLTVTSAQKNPTAFYLCASKSQEGQGPLSPLHFGNGTRLTVT.

The V gene is TRBV11-2, the J gene TRBJ2-7; 8 nucleotides line up with TRBD1. V shed 1 base and J 2 bases; nucleotides not matched to a gene: 4. The germline gives CDR1 SGHAT, CDR2 FQNNGV. CDR3 size: 15 residues. Written as DNA, the CDR3 is TGTGCCAGCAGCTTAGTGGGACAGGTGGCCTACGAGCAGTACTTC. Translating gives CASSLVGQVAYEQYF. The full variable domain, with the rest looked up from reference TRBV11-2 and TRBJ2-7, is EAGVAQSPRYKIIEKRQSVAFWCNPISGHATLYWYQQILGQGPKLLIQFQNNGVVDDSQLPKDRFSAERLKGVDSTLKIQPAKLEDSAVYLCASSLVGQVAYEQYFGPGTRLTVT.

The rearrangement uses TRBV18 and TRBJ1-2; 7 bases agree with TRBD1. The CDR3 has 16 residues. Trimming removed 6 bases from V and 6 bases from J; junction bases left unmatched: 16. Germline V gene sequence: CDR1 KGHSH, CDR2 LQKENI. In DNA, the CDR3 is TGTGCCAGCTCTCATTCCGGAAAGGGGGCCACCGATGGCTACACCTTC. It encodes CASSHSGKGATDGYTF.

The chain joins TRBV10-1 to TRBJ2-3; 7 bases match TRBD1. Losses at the gene ends were 6 bases for V and 6 bases for J; bases not matched to a gene: 12. The V gene's germline CDR1 is WNHNN and CDR2 SYGVQD (reference sequence). The CDR3 is 15 residues long. In DNA form, the CDR3 reads TGCGCCAGCAGCCCCGCTATAGGGGGCAGTGATACGCAGTATTTT. This translates into CASSPAIGGSDTQYF.

The chain joins TRBV28 to TRBJ2-2, with 11 bases that match TRBD2. This CDR3 is 17 amino acids long. V lost 0 bases and J lost 5; bases outside the gene matches: 5. CDR1 and CDR2 from the germline V gene are MDHEN and SYDVKM. This chain's CDR3 is CASSLWGLAEGTGELFF. The DNA of the CDR3 is TGTGCCAGCAGTTTATGGGGACTAGCGGAAGGGACCGGGGAGCTGTTTTTT.

The chain uses TRBV5-1 and TRBJ2-1; 12 bases map to TRBD2. Germline CDR1 is SGHRS and CDR2 is YFSETQ. The CDR3 spans 14 residues. Trimming took 3 bases from V and 6 from J; bases not matched to a gene: 1. CDR3 loop: CASSSTSGSNEQFF. The CDR3 coding sequence is TGCGCCAGCAGCTCGACTAGCGGGAGCAATGAGCAGTTCTTC.

The rearrangement uses TRBV16 and TRBJ1-2; 7 nucleotides align to TRBD1. J was trimmed by 5 bases and V by 1 base; bases with no gene match: 7. The CDR3 contains 15 residues. Germline V gene data show CDR1 as KGHSY and CDR2 as FQNENV. The CDR3 loop reads CASSQLGRGSYGYTF. DNA for the CDR3: TGTGCCAGCAGCCAATTGGGCAGGGGGTCGTATGGCTACACCTTC.

V and J are TRBV29-1 and TRBJ2-5; the D gene is possibly TRBD2 (7 bases). The assigned J gene may be wrong: the sequence end matches TRBJ2-7 better. CDR1 is SQVTM, CDR2 ANQGSEA, per germline. This CDR3 is 21 amino acids long. The chain's CDR3 is CSVEDDMPRGLQGRAGYEQYF. The CDR3 DNA is TGCAGCGTTGAAGATGACATGCCGAGAGGGTTGCAGGGGAGGGCGGGATACGAGCAGTACTTC.

The genes are TRBV7-2 and TRBJ2-7, with a tentative D call TRBD1 (5 bases). CDR1 is SGHTA, CDR2 FQGNSA, per germline. The CDR3 has 13 residues. The V and J ends lost 5 bases and 3 bases respectively, with 11 bases between them. The CDR3 bases are TGTGCCAGCAGCCCAGGGATTGACTACGAGCAGTACTTC. This sequence encodes CASSPGIDYEQYF.